These 24 T cell receptor beta chains were sequenced from one sample in a study of post-analysis software for immune sequencing data. Overall study findings and caveats: Controls showed lower frequencies than patients for a handful of TRBV segments, and TRBV5-6, TRBV5-1 and TRBV20-1 were among these.

No cognate antigen is known for these TCRs. Each TCR beta cDNA library carried unique molecular identifiers. TCRdb used MiXCR to reprocess the PCR reads, holding one entry per CDR3 protein. Of 750,000 to 950,000 distinct CDR3 sequences detected, 46% appear once; the ten largest clones hold 4.9%. Sequenced: blood. The receptor source for this set is a girl between 10 and 17 years old with multiple sclerosis.

This chain joins TRBV2 and TRBJ2-7, with 8 bases identical to TRBD1. Germline-derived CDR1 and CDR2 are SNHLY and FYNNEI. The CDR3 runs 14 residues. The ends lost 8 bases at V and 2 bases at J; junction bases unmatched: 8. The CDR3 loop is CASGESGQAYEQYF. The CDR3, as DNA: TGTGCCAGCGGAGAATCGGGACAGGCCTACGAGCAGTACTTC.

The V call is TRBV20-1, the J call TRBJ1-2; a weak D match, TRBD1 (6 bases). The CDR3 has 17 residues. Germline V gene lookup returns CDR1 DFQATT and CDR2 SNEGSKA (reference sequence). V shed 1 base and J shed 2 bases, with 20 bases lying between them. The CDR3 is CSARGPGTSGGNYGYTF. The CDR3 nucleotides read TGCAGTGCTAGAGGCCCGGGGACATCCGGGGGGAACTATGGCTACACCTTC.

This clonotype was observed once. The chain carries TRBV19 and TRBJ1-2; weak D call: TRBD1 (6 bases). The length of the CDR3 is 14 residues. Germline CDR1 and CDR2: LNHDA and SQIVND (reference sequence). Trimming took off 7 bases at V and 3 bases at J, with 15 bases between the two ends. CDR3 sequence (DNA): TGTGCCAGTACGGCCCGGGGGCGCGACTATGGCTACACCTTC. This gives the protein CASTARGRDYGYTF.

In this sample, this clonotype turned up once. The chain uses TRBV19 and TRBJ1-5; no clear D gene. Germline lookup yields CDR1 LNHDA and CDR2 SQIVND (reference sequence). V was shortened by 6 bases and J by 0 bases, with 12 bases between the two germline ends. The CDR3 is made up of 15 amino acids. The CDR3 is CASRNLGNSNQPQHF. CDR3 nucleotides: TGTGCCAGTAGGAACCTCGGGAATAGCAATCAGCCCCAGCATTTT.

The table lists this clonotype with many counts. The rearrangement links TRBV29-1 to TRBJ2-5; no definite D call. The CDR3 is 12 amino acids. The germline V and J ends were trimmed by 5 bases and 1 base, with 8 bases remaining between them. Germline-derived CDR1 and CDR2 are SQVTM and ANQGSEA. CDR3 sequence (DNA): TGCAGCGTTCCATCCAGCCAAGAGACCCAGTACTTC. Translating gives CSVPSSQETQYF. The entire variable domain, with the rest obtained from reference TRBV29-1 and TRBJ2-5, is as follows: SAVISQKPSRDICQRGTSLTIQCQVDSQVTMMFWYRQQPGQSLTLIATANQGSEATYESGFVIDKFPISRPNLTFSTLTVSNMSPEDSSIYLCSVPSSQETQYFGPGTRLLVL.

This clonotype was recorded once. This chain joins TRBV7-8 and TRBJ1-2, with D uncertain. The germline gives CDR1 SGHVS, CDR2 FQNEAQ. Trimming shortened V by 1 base and J by 4 bases, and 10 bases separated the two germline ends. The CDR3 sequence is 14 residues long. The CDR3 region is CASSLDRVSYGYTF. The CDR3 DNA follows: TGTGCCAGCAGCTTAGATCGGGTTTCCTATGGCTACACCTTC.

The genes are TRBV7-8 and TRBJ1-1; TRBD1 matches 7 bases. The V and J ends lost 7 bases and 3 bases, in that order; junction bases with no gene match: 11. CDR3 length: 15 residues. The germline CDR1 and CDR2 sequences are SGHVS and FQNEAQ. CDR3 sequence (DNA): TGTGCCAGCACCGTCCGGGAGGGGGCGGACACTGAAGCTTTCTTT. This sequence encodes CASTVREGADTEAFF.

The chain joins TRBV30 to TRBJ2-5, with TRBD2 matching over 9 bases. The ends lost 0 bases at V and 5 bases at J; junction bases unmatched: 4. The CDR3 covers 14 residues. Germline CDR1 and CDR2: GTSNPN and SVGIG (reference sequence). The CDR3 sequence: CAWSVAGGPETQYF. The CDR3 nucleotides are TGTGCCTGGAGTGTGGCGGGGGGGCCCGAGACCCAGTACTTC.

This clonotype was counted a few times. This chain connects TRBV6-5 to TRBJ2-3; 8 nucleotides agree with TRBD1. This CDR3 contains 18 residues. Germline values: CDR1 MNHEY, CDR2 SVGAGI. The ends lost 0 bases at V and 0 bases at J; junction bases unmatched: 8. This CDR3 reads CASSYSLGTGDSTDTQYF. The CDR3 region has the DNA TGTGCCAGCAGTTACTCTCTCGGGACAGGTGATAGCACAGATACGCAGTATTTT.

The chain has TRBV30 and TRBJ2-7, with a weak D call TRBD2 (7 bases). Germline loops: CDR1 GTSNPN, CDR2 SVGIG (reference sequence). CDR3 length: 15 residues. V lost 0 bases to trimming and J lost 0 bases, with 12 bases between them. The CDR3 loop is CAWSVGGVNSYEQYF. CDR3 DNA: TGTGCCTGGAGTGTAGGGGGGGTGAACTCCTACGAGCAGTACTTC.

This clonotype was observed a handful of times. The CDR3 DNA reads as TGTGCCAGCAGTTCTTTTCTAGCTTACAATGAGCAGTTCTTC. It is translated as CASSSFLAYNEQFF. This sequence joins TRBV6-5 and TRBJ2-1, with TRBD2 as a possible D gene (5 bases). The CDR3 totals 14 residues. Germline V gene lookup returns CDR1 MNHEY and CDR2 SVGAGI. Trimming took off 4 bases at V and 4 bases at J, with 11 bases between the two ends.

This chain uses TRBV6-6 with TRBJ2-5; TRBD2 might be the D (6 bases). Germline CDR1 MNHNY, CDR2 SVGAGI (reference sequence). The V gene lost 7 bases and the J gene lost 11 bases, with 20 bases spanning the gap. This CDR3 region has 13 residues. DNA of the CDR3: TGTGCCAGCACCCGCATTGGGGGGAATGAGCAGTACTTC. The encoded protein is CASTRIGGNEQYF.

The chain recombines TRBV6-1 with TRBJ2-1, with 8 positions matching TRBD2. The CDR3 runs 17 residues. Germline CDR1 MNHNS, CDR2 SASEGT. Trimming removed 0 bases from V and 7 bases from J; junction bases left unmatched: 11. This chain's CDR3 is CASSEAVSGRAENEQFF. CDR3 sequence (DNA): TGTGCCAGCAGTGAAGCGGTTTCCGGGAGGGCCGAGAATGAGCAGTTCTTC.

This clonotype was found a few times. V and J are TRBV12-3 or TRBV12-4 and TRBJ2-7, with TRBD2 identical over 15 bases. This CDR3 spans 16 amino acids. J was trimmed by 5 bases and V by 6 bases; bases with no gene match: 8. This chain's CDR3 is CASSDPGLAGGHEQYF. CDR3 bases: TGTGCCAGCAGCGACCCGGGACTAGCGGGAGGACACGAGCAGTACTTC.

V usage is TRBV3-1 and J usage is TRBJ2-6; D uncertain. Trimming stripped 5 bases from V and 0 bases from J, with 11 bases between. The germline V gene encodes CDR1 LGHDT and CDR2 YNNKEL (reference sequence). The CDR3 spans 16 residues. The CDR3 protein is CASSTIRGSGANVLTF. The CDR3 coding sequence is TGTGCCAGCAGCACCATCAGAGGCTCTGGGGCCAACGTCCTGACTTTC.

This clonotype has just one count. The chain links TRBV6-6 to TRBJ1-2; the match to TRBD1 covers 10 bases. Germline V lookup: CDR1 MNHNY, CDR2 SVGAGI (reference sequence). With V trimmed by 11 bases and J by 5 bases, 20 bases remained unmatched. The CDR3 is 17 residues long. The CDR3 spells CAGIRGTGVLGDYGYTF. The DNA for the CDR3 is TGTGCCGGCATCAGAGGGACAGGGGTTCTCGGTGATTATGGCTACACCTTC.

The chain carries TRBV4-2 and TRBJ2-2, with D possibly matching TRBD2 (5 bases). Germline V gene lookup returns CDR1 LGHNA and CDR2 YNFKEQ. The CDR3 length is 15 residues. Trimming shortened V by 0 bases and J by 4 bases, and 9 bases separated the two germline ends. The CDR3 sequence is CASSQEEASTGELFF. CDR3 sequence (DNA): TGTGCCAGCAGCCAAGAGGAGGCTTCCACCGGGGAGCTGTTTTTT.

CDR3 sequence reads: CASSFGTSVRDIQYF. CDR3 nucleotides: TGTGCCAGCAGCTTTGGGACTAGCGTCAGAGACATTCAGTACTTC. J is TRBJ2-4 and V is TRBV5-6; TRBD2 matches at 10 bases. Trimming cost V 2 bases and J 8 bases; bases outside gene matches: 7. The CDR3 is 15 residues long. Germline V lookup: CDR1 SGHDT, CDR2 YYEEEE.

V usage is TRBV10-3 and J usage is TRBJ1-2; D might be TRBD1 (5 bases). The V and J ends lost 3 bases and 2 bases respectively, with 19 bases between them. Germline-derived CDR1 and CDR2 are ENHRY and SYGVKD. This CDR3 region has 17 residues. The CDR3 reads CAISDSDRGLGNYGYTF. CDR3 nucleotide sequence: TGTGCCATCAGTGACTCCGACAGAGGGCTTGGGAACTATGGCTACACCTTC.

This chain links TRBV4-1 with TRBJ1-1; perhaps TRBD1 as D (5 bases). The V gene lost 1 base and the J gene lost 4 bases, with 13 bases spanning the gap. The CDR3 has 15 amino acids. Germline V gene sequence: CDR1 MGHRA, CDR2 YSYEKL. CDR3 amino acids: CASSQAEGAGTEAFF. The CDR3 coding sequence is TGCGCCAGCAGCCAAGCGGAAGGGGCGGGCACTGAAGCTTTCTTT.

In its sample, this clonotype was seen a few times. The V gene is TRBV20-1, the J gene TRBJ2-7; TRBD2 is a possible D gene (5 bases). V lost 0 bases and J 4 bases, leaving 16 bases between the germline ends. Germline assignment: CDR1 DFQATT and CDR2 SNEGSKA (reference sequence). The CDR3 has 15 residues. CDR3 in amino acids: CSARDRRTARYEQYF. The DNA of the CDR3 is TGCAGTGCTAGAGATCGGAGGACGGCTAGGTACGAGCAGTACTTC.

In DNA form, the CDR3 reads TGTGCCACCAGCAGAGATGCGATTTCCTCAGATACGCAGTATTTT. It yields the protein CATSRDAISSDTQYF. This chain uses TRBV15 with TRBJ2-3; no reliable D call. V gave up 0 bases and J gave up 4 bases, with 11 bases separating them. Germline V gene lookup returns CDR1 LNHNV and CDR2 YYDKDF (reference sequence). The CDR3 sequence is 15 residues long.

Points on this clonotype: A read error may explain this, as a much larger clone is one base away. This chain uses TRBV29-1 with TRBJ2-3; D remains unclear. The CDR3 contains 11 residues. CDR1 SQVTM and CDR2 ANQGSEA come from the germline V gene. For the CDR3, the DNA is TGCAGCGTTGGGGTAGAAGATACGCAGAATTTT. Translation: CSVGVEDTQNF.

The chain recombines TRBV5-1 with TRBJ1-1; no definite D call. V lost 0 bases, J lost 3 bases, and 9 bases lay in between. Per germline, CDR1 SGHRS and CDR2 YFSETQ. CDR3 size: 14 residues. CDR3: CASSLGDTDTEAFF. CDR3 in DNA: TGCGCCAGCAGCTTGGGTGACACCGACACTGAAGCTTTCTTT.